This T cell receptor (beta chain) emerged from a study of blood T cell repertoires in COVID-19. Background on the study: Italy, Spain and the United States were the sources of the convalescent and acute COVID-19 samples. PBMCs, B-cell-depleted T cells, or T cells were the source of the cDNA or gDNA that made up the material.

CDR3 length: 14 amino acids. CDR1 is ENHRY and CDR2 is SYGVKD in the germline V gene. V trimming: 6 bases; J trimming: 2 bases; junction bases outside the gene matches: 3. In the authors' workflow: Reference gene primer amplification gave estimated nucleated cell counts. TCRdb's copy holds only in-frame clones and misses some; the assay was immunoSEQ multiplex PCR. V and J calls plus clone size are reproduced from that table; the DNA served to infer D and trimming. This table has approximately 210,000 clones, 81% appearing once. The chain is built from TRBV10-3 and TRBJ1-5; 8 bases align to TRBD1. The TCR sequence derives from a woman in her forties or fifties with acute COVID-19. The specimen was PBMCs or T cells enriched from blood (not recorded which). The CDR3 sequence: CAIREGQGNQPQHF. As DNA, the CDR3 is TGTGCCATCAGGGAGGGACAGGGCAATCAGCCCCAGCATTTT.